One TCR beta chain is described in this entry. Antigen: not known. Depth targeted 1 in 200,000 to 1 in 1 million T cells, averaging roughly 9.3x coverage per clonotype. Using immunoSEQ multiplex PCR, the repertoire was profiled, and TCRdb retains in-frame clones only, with some absent. The table lists about 70,000 clones, 90% of them singletons. The V end lost 2 bases, the J end lost 4 bases, and 14 bases lay between the germline ends. This CDR3 is built from 15 residues. Germline V lookup: CDR1 MDHEN, CDR2 SYDVKM. The data derive from a study of cytotoxic CD8 clonotypes in ibrutinib-treated CLL. General study findings and limits: Exceeding age-matched healthy donors, baseline clonality also tracked the counts of circulating CD8+ T cells.

The rearrangement uses TRBV28 and TRBJ1-2; D ambiguous. This clonotype originated in a human donor with chronic lymphocytic leukemia. The sample in question was PBMCs, obtained after 12 months of ibrutinib treatment. Written as DNA, the CDR3 is TGTGCCAGCAGTTTAAACACCCGTTGGGCCTATGGCTACACCTTC. Translating it yields CASSLNTRWAYGYTF.